The sequence of this T cell receptor beta chain was determined in a study of human T cells and chemical hapten exposure. The study, taken as a whole, reports: With regard to DPC sensitization, TCRs above 1 in 1000 frequency did not change. It should be noted that donors had alopecia, so their immune response may differ from healthy people's.

Trimming removed 8 bases from V and 7 bases from J, with 15 bases in between. The V gene's germline CDR1 is MNHEY and CDR2 SVGAGI. CDR3 length equals 14 residues. MiXCR, run by TCRdb on the RACE reads, gives a single entry per CDR3 protein. The sample carries some 300,000 distinct CDR3 sequences, 4.5% to 5.5% recorded once. In its sample, this clonotype was seen many times. Its antigen is not known. Time point denoted: pre-sensitization, week 0. Treatment noted: therapeutic diphenylcyclopropenone sensitization with weekly scalp DPC. The sequencing here drew on whole blood, taken in connection with sensitization to the hapten diphenylcyclopropenone (DPC). This sequence joins TRBV6-5 and TRBJ1-6; no clear D. The TCR was taken from a woman aged 18-29 years with alopecia areata. Some clones in this sample may be carry-over from other donors' samples. The CDR3 reads CASVGEIGNSPLHF. CDR3 nucleotides: TGTGCCAGCGTTGGAGAAATCGGGAATTCACCCCTCCACTTT.